The 27 T cell receptor beta chains reported below all come from one sample, sequenced in a study of breast tumors, draining lymph nodes, adjacent tissues. Breast cancer patients provided tissue from their axillary draining lymph nodes. TCRdb itself ran the multiplex PCR reads through MiXCR, one entry per CDR3 protein. The sample contains 75,000 to 100,000 distinct CDR3 sequences, roughly a fifth of which appear only once. The source material was axillary lymph node tissue. These receptors originate from a female donor with breast cancer. Some clones in this sample may be carry-over from other donors' samples.

In its sample, this clonotype was seen many times. The CDR3 nucleotides are TGTGCCAGCAGCTTTTCAAATCTGGGCCGGGCTGGAAACACCATATATTTT. Translated: CASSFSNLGRAGNTIYF. V usage is TRBV7-9 and J usage is TRBJ1-3; D is unclear. The CDR3 length is 17 residues. Per germline, CDR1 SEHNR and CDR2 FQNEAQ (reference sequence). The V end lost 3 bases, the J end lost 2 bases, and 17 bases lay between the germline ends.

This clonotype showed up many times. The J gene is TRBJ2-7, the V gene TRBV13; possible D gene TRBD1, 5 bases. The CDR3 has 12 residues. Trimming pared 3 bases from V and 9 bases from J, leaving 12 bases between. The germline V gene has CDR1 PRHDT and CDR2 FYEKMQ (reference sequence). This CDR3 is CASSFVGAGQYF. The CDR3 nucleotides are TGTGCCAGCAGCTTTGTAGGGGCAGGGCAGTACTTC.

This clonotype has a count of ten or more. J is TRBJ1-5 and V is TRBV15, with D tentatively TRBD1 (5 bases). The CDR3 has 13 amino acids. V gave up 3 bases and J gave up 5 bases, with 8 bases separating them. Germline V gives CDR1 LNHNV, CDR2 YYDKDF (reference sequence). CDR3 amino acids: CATSRQGDQPQHF. CDR3 coding DNA: TGTGCCACCAGCAGGCAGGGTGATCAGCCCCAGCATTTT.

Ten or more counts support this clonotype. The rearrangement links TRBV20-1 to TRBJ2-3; 9 bases agree with TRBD2. The CDR3 is 14 amino acids. Trimming cost V 5 bases and J 4 bases; bases outside gene matches: 7. CDR1 is DFQATT, CDR2 SNEGSKA, per germline (reference sequence). This CDR3 reads CSAVAGERSDTQYF. As DNA, the CDR3 is TGCAGTGCTGTAGCGGGAGAAAGGTCAGATACGCAGTATTTT.

This clonotype has ten or more counts. The chain employs TRBV5-1 and TRBJ2-7; 7 positions agree with TRBD1. From germline, CDR1 is SGHRS and CDR2 YFSETQ. The CDR3 has 13 amino acids. V was clipped by 0 bases and J by 5 bases; unmatched bases: 2. CDR3 amino acids: CASSLGQGHEQYF. CDR3 bases: TGCGCCAGCAGCTTGGGACAGGGCCACGAGCAGTACTTC.

This clonotype was seen many times. V is TRBV11-2 and J is TRBJ2-1, with unresolved D. This CDR3 comprises 13 residues. Deletions cut 0 bases from V and 6 bases from J, with 6 bases between. Looked up from germline, CDR1 is SGHAT and CDR2 is FQNNGV. The CDR3 nucleotides are TGTGCCAGCAGCTTAGATGTACGCAATGAGCAGTTCTTC. This codes for CASSLDVRNEQFF.

This clonotype has ten or more counts. The chain links TRBV2 to TRBJ2-3, with D maybe TRBD2 (7 bases). The germline V gene encodes CDR1 SNHLY and CDR2 FYNNEI. Trimming removed 4 bases from V and 4 bases from J, with 15 bases in between. This CDR3 has 15 residues. DNA for the CDR3: TGTGCCAGCAGTGGGGAGGGGGTCCCCGCAGATACGCAGTATTTT. It is translated as CASSGEGVPADTQYF.

This clonotype was seen a few times. The chain joins TRBV18 to TRBJ2-3; 10 bases match TRBD2. V was clipped by 8 bases and J by 3 bases; unmatched bases: 5. There are 14 residues in the CDR3. The germline V gene encodes CDR1 KGHSH and CDR2 LQKENI. The CDR3: CASASGLATDTQYF. The CDR3 DNA sequence: TGTGCCAGCGCCTCGGGACTAGCGACAGATACGCAGTATTTT.

This clonotype has a count of ten or more. The rearrangement links TRBV9 to TRBJ2-7, with TRBD2 identical over 7 bases. CDR1 SGDLS and CDR2 YYNGEE come from the germline V gene. Unmatched junction bases numbered 5, after V lost 0 bases and J lost 2 bases. The length of the CDR3 is 15 residues. The CDR3 is CASSVGLAPTYEQYF. The CDR3 region has the DNA TGTGCCAGCAGCGTAGGACTAGCTCCCACCTACGAGCAGTACTTC.

The CDR3 nucleotides read TGTGCCAGCAGCCAAGATAGAGCCCCACGTCAGCCCCAGCATTTT. This encodes CASSQDRAPRQPQHF. The J gene is TRBJ1-5, the V gene TRBV4-2; no clear D. V was pared by 0 bases and J by 6 bases, with 12 bases between. Germline CDR1 LGHNA, CDR2 YNFKEQ. The CDR3 is 15 residues long.

This chain uses TRBV27 with TRBJ1-6; D is undetermined. V was pared by 4 bases and J by 4 bases, with 14 bases between. This CDR3 contains 16 residues. CDR1 is MNHEY and CDR2 is SMNVEV in the germline V gene (reference sequence). CDR3 DNA sequence: TGTGCCAGCAGTTCTTCTCGGGGAATTTATAATTCACCCCTCCACTTT. Encoded protein: CASSSSRGIYNSPLHF.

Turning to this clonotype: A read error may produce the germline difference seen at one junction end. The chain combines TRBV7-9 with TRBJ2-4, with TRBD1 matching over 10 bases. Looked up from germline, CDR1 is SEHNR and CDR2 is FQNEAQ (reference sequence). The CDR3 is made up of 14 amino acids. The CDR3 region has the DNA TGTGCCAGCAGCCGGGACAGGGGCGAAAACACTCAGTACTTC. Protein product: CASSRDRGENTQYF.

This clonotype was seen ten or more times. This sequence joins TRBV20-1 and TRBJ2-7, with D maybe TRBD2 (6 bases). Per the germline V gene, CDR1 is DFQATT and CDR2 is SNEGSKA (reference sequence). The CDR3 is 15 amino acids. Trimming pared 0 bases from V and 0 bases from J, leaving 12 bases between. DNA for the CDR3: TGCAGTGCTAGAGATCCGGGGAGGAGCTCCTACGAGCAGTACTTC. Its translation is CSARDPGRSSYEQYF.

This clonotype was seen ten or more times. This chain joins TRBV19 and TRBJ2-2, with D unclear. This CDR3 comprises 13 residues. V shed 5 bases and J shed 4 bases, with 8 bases lying between them. Germline V CDR1 and CDR2: LNHDA, SQIVND (reference sequence). The CDR3 DNA follows: TGTGCCAGTAGTTTGGCCGGCACCGGGGAGCTGTTTTTT. This encodes CASSLAGTGELFF.

This clonotype has a count of ten or more. The rearrangement joins TRBV4-1 to TRBJ1-5, with unresolved D. V shed 3 bases and J shed 5 bases, with 8 bases lying between them. This CDR3 is built from 13 residues. Germline V gene sequence: CDR1 MGHRA, CDR2 YSYEKL. CDR3 amino acids: CASSQEEDQPQHF. CDR3 DNA: TGCGCCAGCAGCCAGGAAGAGGATCAGCCCCAGCATTTT.

The chain links TRBV5-1 to TRBJ1-1; 8 nucleotides agree with TRBD1. V shed 2 bases and J 4 bases; nucleotides not matched to a gene: 13. The CDR3 runs to 17 residues. CDR1 SGHRS and CDR2 YFSETQ come from the germline V gene. The CDR3 loop is CASSFTSSGGAPTEAFF. The CDR3 coding sequence is TGCGCCAGCAGCTTTACGTCCTCAGGGGGCGCGCCCACTGAAGCTTTCTTT.

In the case of this clonotype: A much bigger clone sits one base away, suggesting this may be a read error. The V and J genes are TRBV12-3 or TRBV12-4 and TRBJ2-5, with D perhaps being TRBD1 or TRBD2 (6 bases each). CDR3 length equals 14 residues. The CDR3 loop reads CACSLGGYQETQYF. In DNA form, the CDR3 reads TGTGCCTGCAGTTTAGGGGGGTACCAAGAGACCCAGTACTTC.

The chain links TRBV30 to TRBJ2-1; D unresolved. V was shortened by 0 bases and J by 9 bases, with 6 bases between the two germline ends. CDR3 size: 11 residues. CDR1 is GTSNPN, CDR2 SVGIG, per germline (reference sequence). CDR3 in DNA: TGTGCCTGGAGTGTACGGAGTGAGCAGTTCTTC. Residues: CAWSVRSEQFF.

In this sample, this clonotype turned up many times. The genes are TRBV2 and TRBJ2-1; D is unclear. Germline CDR1 and CDR2: SNHLY and FYNNEI. The CDR3 has 11 amino acids. The V end was cut by 4 bases, the J end by 7 bases, with 5 bases between. CDR3 in DNA: TGTGCCAGCAGTGCACTAAATGAGCAGTTCTTC. Protein product: CASSALNEQFF.

This sequence joins TRBV20-1 and TRBJ2-4; TRBD2 is a possible D gene (5 bases). CDR1 is DFQATT, CDR2 SNEGSKA, per germline (reference sequence). Between the trimmed V and J ends, which lost 0 bases and 3 bases, there was a span of 15 bases. The CDR3 has 16 residues. The CDR3 nucleotides read TGCAGTGCTAGAGAGAGGGCCGGTCCGGTCAAAAACATTCAGTACTTC. It codes for CSARERAGPVKNIQYF.

This clonotype was counted ten times or more. This chain connects TRBV5-1 to TRBJ2-1, with TRBD2 as a possible D gene (6 bases). From germline, CDR1 is SGHRS and CDR2 YFSETQ. Trimming cost V 8 bases and J 3 bases, with 15 bases left between them. CDR3 length: 14 amino acids. CDR3 sequence reads: CASAIADYYNEQFF. Here the CDR3 DNA reads TGCGCCAGTGCGATAGCGGACTACTACAATGAGCAGTTCTTC.

This clonotype has a count of ten or more. The J gene is TRBJ2-3, the V gene TRBV2, with D possibly matching TRBD2 (5 bases). The CDR3 spans 14 residues. Germline V gene sequence: CDR1 SNHLY, CDR2 FYNNEI. Deletions cut 5 bases from V and 1 base from J, with 10 bases between. CDR3 sequence (DNA): TGTGCCAGCAGTTTAGCGAGAGGCACAGATACGCAGTATTTT. It translates to CASSLARGTDTQYF.

This clonotype was recorded at least ten times. The chain employs TRBV20-1 and TRBJ2-3; D gene unclear. The length of the CDR3 is 14 residues. Germline CDR1 reads DFQATT; CDR2 reads SNEGSKA (reference sequence). Trimming took 0 bases from V and 1 from J, leaving 8 bases between them. CDR3 sequence: CSAREPSGTDTQYF. The CDR3 region has the DNA TGCAGTGCTAGAGAGCCATCAGGCACAGATACGCAGTATTTT.

This clonotype came up many times. The chain is built from TRBV28 and TRBJ2-5; weak D call: TRBD1 (5 bases). V was shortened by 4 bases and J by 5 bases, with 8 bases between the two germline ends. The CDR3 length is 12 residues. Germline V gene data show CDR1 as MDHEN and CDR2 as SYDVKM. CDR3 nucleotide sequence: TGTGCCAGCAGTTGGACACCCGAGACCCAGTACTTC. Encoded protein: CASSWTPETQYF.

There are many counts of this clonotype. The rearrangement uses TRBV14 and TRBJ2-3; D might be TRBD1 or TRBD2, each matching 5 bases. The CDR3 runs to 21 residues. CDR1 SGHDN and CDR2 FVKESK come from the germline V gene. V was shortened by 1 base and J by 2 bases, with 28 bases between the two germline ends. The CDR3 is CASSQADRDLYSPRPTDTQYF. The CDR3 DNA sequence: TGTGCCAGCAGCCAAGCTGACCGGGACCTTTATTCCCCCCGGCCCACAGATACGCAGTATTTT.

In its sample, this clonotype was seen many times. CDR3 bases: TGCAGTGCTAGCCGGGAGATGTGGGGCACAGATACGCAGTATTTT. This codes for CSASREMWGTDTQYF. The rearrangement uses TRBV20-1 and TRBJ2-3; TRBD2 is a possible D gene (6 bases). Trimming cost V 3 bases and J 1 base, with 14 bases left between them. This CDR3 is 15 amino acids long. Germline CDR1 DFQATT, CDR2 SNEGSKA (reference sequence).

There are many counts of this clonotype. The rearrangement uses TRBV10-3 and TRBJ2-1, with TRBD2 matching over 8 bases. CDR1 ENHRY and CDR2 SYGVKD come from the germline V gene. CDR3 size: 15 residues. Unmatched junction bases numbered 8, after V lost 5 bases and J lost 5 bases. CDR3 in amino acids: CAISWTSPYHNEQFF. CDR3 in DNA: TGTGCCATCAGTTGGACTAGCCCGTACCACAATGAGCAGTTCTTC.